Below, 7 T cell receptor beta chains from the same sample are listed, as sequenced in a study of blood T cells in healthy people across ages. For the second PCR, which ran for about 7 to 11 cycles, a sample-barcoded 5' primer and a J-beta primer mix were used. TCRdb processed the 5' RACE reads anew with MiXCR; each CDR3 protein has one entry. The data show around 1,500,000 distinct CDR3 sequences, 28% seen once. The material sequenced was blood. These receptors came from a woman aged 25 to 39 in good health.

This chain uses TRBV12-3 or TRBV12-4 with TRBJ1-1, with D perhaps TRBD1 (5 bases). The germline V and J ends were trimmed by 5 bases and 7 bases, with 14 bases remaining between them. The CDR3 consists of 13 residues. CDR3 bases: TGTGCCAGCAGTCCGTCGGGGGGTAATGAAGCTTTCTTT. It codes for CASSPSGGNEAFF.

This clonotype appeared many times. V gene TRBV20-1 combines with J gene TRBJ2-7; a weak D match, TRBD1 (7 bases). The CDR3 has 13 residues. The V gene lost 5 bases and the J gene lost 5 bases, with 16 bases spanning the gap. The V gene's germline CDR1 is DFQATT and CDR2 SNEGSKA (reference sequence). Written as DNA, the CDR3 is TGCAGTGCTCCCAGGGGGGCGAATGACGAGCAGTACTTC. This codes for CSAPRGANDEQYF.

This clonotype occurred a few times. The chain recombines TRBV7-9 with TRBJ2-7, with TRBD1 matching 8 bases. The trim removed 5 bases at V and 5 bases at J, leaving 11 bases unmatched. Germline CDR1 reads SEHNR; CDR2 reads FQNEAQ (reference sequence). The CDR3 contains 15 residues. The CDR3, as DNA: TGTGCCAGCAGCCCCGGGACAGGCCTCCCCCACGAGCAGTACTTC. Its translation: CASSPGTGLPHEQYF.

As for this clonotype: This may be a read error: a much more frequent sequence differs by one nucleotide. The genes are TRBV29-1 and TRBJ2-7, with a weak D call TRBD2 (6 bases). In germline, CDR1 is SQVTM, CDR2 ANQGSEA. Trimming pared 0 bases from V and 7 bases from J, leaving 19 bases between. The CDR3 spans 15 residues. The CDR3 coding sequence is TGCAGCGTTGAAGATAGGGAGGCAGGGCTCACTGAGCAGTACTTC. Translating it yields CSVEDREAGLTEQYF.

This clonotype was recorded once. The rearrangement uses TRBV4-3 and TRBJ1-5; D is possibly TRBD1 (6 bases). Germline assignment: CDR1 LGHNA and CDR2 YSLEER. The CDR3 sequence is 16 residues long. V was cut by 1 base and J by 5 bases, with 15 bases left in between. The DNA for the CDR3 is TGCGCCAGCAGCCAAGTAACCCGGGGGGCCCATCAGCCCCAGCATTTT. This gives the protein CASSQVTRGAHQPQHF.

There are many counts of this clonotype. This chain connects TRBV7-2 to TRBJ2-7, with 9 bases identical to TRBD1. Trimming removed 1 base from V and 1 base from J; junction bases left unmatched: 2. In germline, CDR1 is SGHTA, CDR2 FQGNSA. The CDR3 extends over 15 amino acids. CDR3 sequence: CASSLDDRGSYEQYF. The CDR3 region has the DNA TGTGCCAGCAGCTTAGACGACAGGGGGTCCTACGAGCAGTACTTC. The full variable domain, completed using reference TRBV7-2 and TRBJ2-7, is GAGVSQSPSNKVTEKGKDVELRCDPISGHTALYWYRQSLGQGLEFLIYFQGNSAPDKSGLPSDRFSAERTGGSVSTLTIQRTQQEDSAVYLCASSLDDRGSYEQYFGPGTRLTVT.

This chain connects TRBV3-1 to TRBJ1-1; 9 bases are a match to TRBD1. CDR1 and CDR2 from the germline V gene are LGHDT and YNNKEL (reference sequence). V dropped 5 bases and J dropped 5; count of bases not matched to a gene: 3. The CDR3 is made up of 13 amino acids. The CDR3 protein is CASSGQGITEAFF. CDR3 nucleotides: TGTGCCAGCAGCGGACAGGGGATAACTGAAGCTTTCTTT. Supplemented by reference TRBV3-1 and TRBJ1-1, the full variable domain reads DTAVSQTPKYLVTQMGNDKSIKCEQNLGHDTMYWYKQDSKKFLKIMFSYNNKELIINETVPNRFSPKSPDKAHLNLHINSLELGDSAVYFCASSGQGITEAFFGQGTRLTVV.